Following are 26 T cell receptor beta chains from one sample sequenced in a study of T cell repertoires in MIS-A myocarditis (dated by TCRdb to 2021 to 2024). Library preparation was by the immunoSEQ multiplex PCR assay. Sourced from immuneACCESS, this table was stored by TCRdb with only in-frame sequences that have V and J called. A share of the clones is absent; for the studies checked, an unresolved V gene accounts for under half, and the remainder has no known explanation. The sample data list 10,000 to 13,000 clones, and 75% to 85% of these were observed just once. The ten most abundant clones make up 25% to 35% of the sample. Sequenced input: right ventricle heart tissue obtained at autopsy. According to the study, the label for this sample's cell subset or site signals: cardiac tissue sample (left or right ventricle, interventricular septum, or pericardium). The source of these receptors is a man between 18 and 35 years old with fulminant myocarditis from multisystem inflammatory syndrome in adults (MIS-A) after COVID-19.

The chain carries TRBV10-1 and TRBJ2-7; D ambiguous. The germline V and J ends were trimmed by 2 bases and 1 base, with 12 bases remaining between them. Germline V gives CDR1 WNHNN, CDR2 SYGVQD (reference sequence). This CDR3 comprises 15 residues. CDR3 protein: CASSETVARSYEQYF. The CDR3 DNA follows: TGCGCCAGCAGTGAGACCGTGGCGAGATCCTACGAGCAGTACTTC.

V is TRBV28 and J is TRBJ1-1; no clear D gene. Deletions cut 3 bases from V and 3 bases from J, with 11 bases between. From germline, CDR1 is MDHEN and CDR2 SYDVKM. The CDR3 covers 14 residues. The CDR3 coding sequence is TGTGCCAGCAGTTTGGCCCCGGAGGACACTGAAGCTTTCTTT. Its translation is CASSLAPEDTEAFF.

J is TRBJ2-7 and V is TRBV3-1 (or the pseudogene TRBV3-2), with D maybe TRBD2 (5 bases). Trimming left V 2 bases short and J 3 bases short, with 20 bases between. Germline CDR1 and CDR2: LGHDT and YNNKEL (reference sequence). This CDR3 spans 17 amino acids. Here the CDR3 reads CASSQNFGGGFHYEQYF. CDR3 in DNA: TGTGCCAGCAGCCAAAACTTCGGTGGAGGTTTTCACTACGAGCAGTACTTC.

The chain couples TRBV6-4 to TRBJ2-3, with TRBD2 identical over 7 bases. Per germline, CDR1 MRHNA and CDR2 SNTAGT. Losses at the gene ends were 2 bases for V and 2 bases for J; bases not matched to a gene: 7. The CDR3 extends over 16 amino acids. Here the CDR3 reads CASSDGPGGNTDTQYF. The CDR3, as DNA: TGTGCCAGCAGTGACGGGCCCGGGGGGAACACAGATACGCAGTATTTT.

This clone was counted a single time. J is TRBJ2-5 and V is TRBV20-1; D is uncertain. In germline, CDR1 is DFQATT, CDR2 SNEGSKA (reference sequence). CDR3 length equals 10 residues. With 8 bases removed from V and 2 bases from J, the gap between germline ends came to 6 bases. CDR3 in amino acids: CSPGQETQYF. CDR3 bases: TGCAGTCCAGGACAAGAGACCCAGTACTTC.

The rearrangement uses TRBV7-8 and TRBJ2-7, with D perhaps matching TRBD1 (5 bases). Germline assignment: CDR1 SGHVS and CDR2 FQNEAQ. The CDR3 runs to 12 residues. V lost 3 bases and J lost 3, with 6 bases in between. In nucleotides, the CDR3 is TGTGCCAGCAGCTTTCAGGGCTACGAGCAGTACTTC. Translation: CASSFQGYEQYF.

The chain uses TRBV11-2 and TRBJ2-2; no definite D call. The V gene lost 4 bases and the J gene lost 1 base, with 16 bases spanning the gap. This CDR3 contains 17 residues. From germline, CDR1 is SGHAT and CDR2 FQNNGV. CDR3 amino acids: CASSYDADFRNTGELFF. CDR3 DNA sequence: TGTGCCAGCAGCTATGACGCCGATTTCAGGAACACCGGGGAGCTGTTTTTT.

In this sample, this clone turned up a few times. The CDR3 sequence: CASSQRIGGVMDTQYF. As DNA, the CDR3 is TGTGCCAGCAGCCAAAGAATAGGGGGCGTGATGGATACGCAGTATTTT. The rearrangement uses TRBV3-1 (or the pseudogene TRBV3-2) and TRBJ2-3; TRBD1 matches at 7 bases. From germline, CDR1 is LGHDT and CDR2 YNNKEL (reference sequence). V gave up 2 bases and J gave up 6 bases; unmatched junction bases: 11. This CDR3 spans 16 amino acids.

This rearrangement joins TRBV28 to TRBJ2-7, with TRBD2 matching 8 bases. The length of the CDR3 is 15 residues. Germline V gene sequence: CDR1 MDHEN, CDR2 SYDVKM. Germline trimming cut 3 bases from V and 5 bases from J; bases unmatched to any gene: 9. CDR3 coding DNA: TGTGCCAGCAGTTTGGGACCGCTACTAGCGGACGAGCAGTACTTC. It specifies CASSLGPLLADEQYF.

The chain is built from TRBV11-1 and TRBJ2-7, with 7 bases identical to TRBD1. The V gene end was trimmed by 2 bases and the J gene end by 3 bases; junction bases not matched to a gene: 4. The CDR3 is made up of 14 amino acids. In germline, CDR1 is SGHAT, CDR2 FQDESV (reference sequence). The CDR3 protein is CASSLQQGNYEQYF. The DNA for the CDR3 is TGTGCCAGCAGCTTACAACAGGGGAACTACGAGCAGTACTTC.

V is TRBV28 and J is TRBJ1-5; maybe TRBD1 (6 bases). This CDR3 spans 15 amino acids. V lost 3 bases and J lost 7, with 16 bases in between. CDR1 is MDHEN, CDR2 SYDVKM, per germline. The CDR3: CASSLGHLGQQPQHF. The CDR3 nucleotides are TGTGCCAGCAGTTTGGGACACCTCGGACAGCAGCCCCAGCATTTT.

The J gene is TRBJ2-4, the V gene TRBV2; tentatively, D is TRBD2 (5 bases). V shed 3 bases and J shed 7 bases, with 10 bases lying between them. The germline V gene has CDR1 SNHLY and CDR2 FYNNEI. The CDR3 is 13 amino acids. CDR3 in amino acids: CASSEQRGNIQYF. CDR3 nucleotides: TGTGCCAGCAGTGAGCAGAGAGGGAACATTCAGTACTTC.

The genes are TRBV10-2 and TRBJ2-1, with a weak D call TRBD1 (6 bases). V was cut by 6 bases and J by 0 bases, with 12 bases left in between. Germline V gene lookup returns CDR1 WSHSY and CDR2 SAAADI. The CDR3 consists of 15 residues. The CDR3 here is CASSETGISYNEQFF. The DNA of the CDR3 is TGCGCCAGCAGCGAGACAGGAATCTCCTACAATGAGCAGTTCTTC.

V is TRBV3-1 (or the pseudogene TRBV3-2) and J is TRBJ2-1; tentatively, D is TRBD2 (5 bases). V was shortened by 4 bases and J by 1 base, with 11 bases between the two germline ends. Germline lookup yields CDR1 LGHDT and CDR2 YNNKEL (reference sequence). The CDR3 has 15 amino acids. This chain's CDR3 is CASSLDGNSYNEQFF. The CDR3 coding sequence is TGTGCCAGCAGCCTGGACGGGAATTCCTACAATGAGCAGTTCTTC.

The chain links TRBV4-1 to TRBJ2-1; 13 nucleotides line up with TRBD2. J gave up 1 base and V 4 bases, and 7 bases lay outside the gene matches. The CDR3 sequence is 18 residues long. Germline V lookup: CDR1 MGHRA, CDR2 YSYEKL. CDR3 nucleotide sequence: TGCGCCAGCAGCCCGCGGACTAGCGGGAGTAGATCCTACAATGAGCAGTTCTTC. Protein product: CASSPRTSGSRSYNEQFF.

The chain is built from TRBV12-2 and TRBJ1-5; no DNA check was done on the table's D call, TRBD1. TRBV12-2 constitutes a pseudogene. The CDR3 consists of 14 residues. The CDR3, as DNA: TGTGCAAGTCGCTCTCCGGACAGGTTGGGGCCCCAGCATTTT. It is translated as CASRSPDRLGPQHF.

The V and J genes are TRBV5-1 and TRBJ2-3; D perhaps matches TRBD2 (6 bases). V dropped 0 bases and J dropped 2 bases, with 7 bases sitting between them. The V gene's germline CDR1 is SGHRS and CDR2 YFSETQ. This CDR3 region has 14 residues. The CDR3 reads CASSLGEVTDTQYF. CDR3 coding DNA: TGCGCCAGCAGCTTGGGGGAGGTCACAGATACGCAGTATTTT. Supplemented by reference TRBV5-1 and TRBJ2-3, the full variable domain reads KAGVTQTPRYLIKTRGQQVTLSCSPISGHRSVSWYQQTPGQGLQFLFEYFSETQRNKGNFPGRFSGRQFSNSRSEMNVSTLELGDSALYLCASSLGEVTDTQYFGPGTRLTVL.

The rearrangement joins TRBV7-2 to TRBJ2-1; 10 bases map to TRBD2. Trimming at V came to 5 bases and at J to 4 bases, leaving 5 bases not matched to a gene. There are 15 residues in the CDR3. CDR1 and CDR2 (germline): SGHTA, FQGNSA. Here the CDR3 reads CASSVERGGYNEQFF. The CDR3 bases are TGTGCCAGCAGCGTCGAGCGGGGGGGATACAATGAGCAGTTCTTC.

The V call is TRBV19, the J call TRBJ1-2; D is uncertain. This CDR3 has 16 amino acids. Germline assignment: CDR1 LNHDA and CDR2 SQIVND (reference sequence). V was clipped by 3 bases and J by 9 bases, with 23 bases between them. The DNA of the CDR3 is TGTGCCAGTAGTATTCGGGCGGCGGCCTCACGAGAGAGCTACACCTTC. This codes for CASSIRAAASRESYTF.

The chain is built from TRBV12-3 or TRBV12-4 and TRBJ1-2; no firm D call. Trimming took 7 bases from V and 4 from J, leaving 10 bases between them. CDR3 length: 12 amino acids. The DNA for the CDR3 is TGTGCCAGCATGGACGGACCCTATGGCTACACCTTC. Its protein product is CASMDGPYGYTF.

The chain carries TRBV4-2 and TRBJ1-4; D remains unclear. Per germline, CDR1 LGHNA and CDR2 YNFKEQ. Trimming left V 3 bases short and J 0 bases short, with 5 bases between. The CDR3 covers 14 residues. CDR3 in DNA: TGTGCCAGCAGCCAGGGGACAACTAATGAAAAACTGTTTTTT. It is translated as CASSQGTTNEKLFF.

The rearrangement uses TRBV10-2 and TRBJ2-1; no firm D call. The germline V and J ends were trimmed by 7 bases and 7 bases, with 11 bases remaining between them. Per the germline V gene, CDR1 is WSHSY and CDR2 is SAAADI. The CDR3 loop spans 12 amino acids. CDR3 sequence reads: CASTPDWNEQFF. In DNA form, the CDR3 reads TGCGCCAGCACTCCCGACTGGAATGAGCAGTTCTTC.

CDR3 in amino acids: CASSLRTGFLPGELFF. The CDR3 nucleotides are TGTGCCAGCAGTTTAAGGACAGGGTTTCTACCCGGGGAGCTGTTTTTT. The rearrangement uses TRBV28 and TRBJ2-2, with 8 bases matching TRBD1. The CDR3 length is 16 residues. V lost 2 bases to trimming and J lost 6 bases; unmatched junction nucleotides: 8. Germline-derived CDR1 and CDR2 are MDHEN and SYDVKM.

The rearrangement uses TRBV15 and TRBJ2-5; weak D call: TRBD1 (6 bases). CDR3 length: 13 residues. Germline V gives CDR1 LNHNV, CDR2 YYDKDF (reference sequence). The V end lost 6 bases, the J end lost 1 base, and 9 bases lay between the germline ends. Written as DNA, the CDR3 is TGTGCCACCAGTCTGACAGGCCAAGAGACCCAGTACTTC. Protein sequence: CATSLTGQETQYF.

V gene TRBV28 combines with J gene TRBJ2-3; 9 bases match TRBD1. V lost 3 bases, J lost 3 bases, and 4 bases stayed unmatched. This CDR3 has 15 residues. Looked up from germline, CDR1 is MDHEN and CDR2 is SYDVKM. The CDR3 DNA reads TGTGCCAGCAGTTTTGGGGGACAGGGAACAGATACGCAGTATTTT. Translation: CASSFGGQGTDTQYF.

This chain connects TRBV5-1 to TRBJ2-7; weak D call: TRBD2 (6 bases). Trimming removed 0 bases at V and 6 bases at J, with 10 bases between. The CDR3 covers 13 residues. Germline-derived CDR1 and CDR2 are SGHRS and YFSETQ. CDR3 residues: CASSLAGGSEQYF. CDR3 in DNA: TGCGCCAGCAGCTTGGCTGGGGGGAGCGAGCAGTACTTC.